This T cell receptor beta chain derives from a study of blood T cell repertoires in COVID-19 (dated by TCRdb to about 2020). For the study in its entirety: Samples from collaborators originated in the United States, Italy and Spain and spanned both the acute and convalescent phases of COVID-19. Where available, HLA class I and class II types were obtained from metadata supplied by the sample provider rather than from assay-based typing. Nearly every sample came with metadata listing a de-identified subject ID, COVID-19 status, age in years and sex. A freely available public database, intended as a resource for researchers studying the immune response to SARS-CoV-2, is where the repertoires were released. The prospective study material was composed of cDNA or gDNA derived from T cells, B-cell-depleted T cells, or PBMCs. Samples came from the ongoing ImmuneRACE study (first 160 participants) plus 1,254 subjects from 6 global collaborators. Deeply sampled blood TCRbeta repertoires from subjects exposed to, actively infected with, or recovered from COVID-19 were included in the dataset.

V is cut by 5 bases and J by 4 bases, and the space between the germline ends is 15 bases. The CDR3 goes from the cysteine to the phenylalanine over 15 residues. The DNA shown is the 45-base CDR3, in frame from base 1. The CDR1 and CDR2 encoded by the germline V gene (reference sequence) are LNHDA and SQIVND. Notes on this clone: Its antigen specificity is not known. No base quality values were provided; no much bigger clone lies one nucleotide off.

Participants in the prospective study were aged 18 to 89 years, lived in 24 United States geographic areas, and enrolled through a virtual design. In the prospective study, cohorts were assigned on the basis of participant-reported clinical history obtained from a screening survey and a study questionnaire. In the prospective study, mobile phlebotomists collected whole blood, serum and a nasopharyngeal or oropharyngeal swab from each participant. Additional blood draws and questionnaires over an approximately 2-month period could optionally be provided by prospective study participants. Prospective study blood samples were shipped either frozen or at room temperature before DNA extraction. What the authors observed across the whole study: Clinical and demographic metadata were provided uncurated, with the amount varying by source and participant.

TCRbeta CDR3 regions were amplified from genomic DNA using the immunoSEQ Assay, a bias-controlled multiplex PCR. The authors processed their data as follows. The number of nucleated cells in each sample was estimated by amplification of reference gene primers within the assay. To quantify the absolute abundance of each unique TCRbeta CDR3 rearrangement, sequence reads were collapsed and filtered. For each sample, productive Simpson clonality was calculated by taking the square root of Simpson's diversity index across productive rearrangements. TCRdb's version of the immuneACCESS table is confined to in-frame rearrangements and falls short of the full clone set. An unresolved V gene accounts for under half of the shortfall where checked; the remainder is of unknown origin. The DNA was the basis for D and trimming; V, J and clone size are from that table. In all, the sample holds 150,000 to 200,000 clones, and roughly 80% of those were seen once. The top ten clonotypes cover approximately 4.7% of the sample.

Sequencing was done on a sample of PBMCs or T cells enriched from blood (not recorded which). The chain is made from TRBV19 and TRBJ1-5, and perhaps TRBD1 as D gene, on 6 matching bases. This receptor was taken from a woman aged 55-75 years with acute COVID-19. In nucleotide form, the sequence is TGTGCCAGTAGTTGGCGGACAGCCGGTAATCAGCCCCAGCATTTT. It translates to CASSWRTAGNQPQHF.